The 25 T cell receptor beta chains in this list originate from one sample, sequenced in a study of shared clonotypes between healthy human individuals. Produced via immunoSEQ multiplex PCR; TCRdb's table is partial and in-frame only. The data hold approximately 980,000 clones, with less than 85% observed a single time. The sequenced sample was memory CD4+ T cells sorted from blood. Documented subset: CD45RA-negative fraction. These receptors were obtained from a man between 18 and 35 years old in good health.

This clone was seen a single time. This chain joins TRBV9 and TRBJ1-4, with no clear D. Trimming removed 3 bases from V and 0 bases from J, with 9 bases in between. CDR3 length: 15 residues. Germline-derived CDR1 and CDR2 are SGDLS and YYNGEE. In DNA, the CDR3 is TGTGCCAGCAGCGCCCGACTAGCAACTAATGAAAAACTGTTTTTT. Protein sequence: CASSARLATNEKLFF.

The rearrangement joins TRBV6-1 to TRBJ2-3; no firm D call. CDR3 length: 15 amino acids. Germline V lookup: CDR1 MNHNS, CDR2 SASEGT. Trimming cost V 1 base and J 1 base, with 9 bases left between them. The CDR3 nucleotides read TGTGCCAGCAGTGAAGACAACTTTCGCACAGATACGCAGTATTTT. Its translation: CASSEDNFRTDTQYF.

The rearrangement joins TRBV11-2 to TRBJ2-3, with 11 bases matching TRBD2. Germline lookup yields CDR1 SGHAT and CDR2 FQNNGV. The CDR3 sequence is 17 residues long. J lost 6 bases, V lost 4 bases, and 12 bases had no gene match. CDR3 region: CASSSALAGAGRDTQYF. CDR3 DNA: TGTGCCAGCAGCTCCGCACTAGCGGGGGCCGGCAGGGATACGCAGTATTTT.

Comment on this clone: Other nucleotide sequences in the sample specify the same CDR3. The V and J genes are TRBV30 and TRBJ1-6, with D possibly TRBD1 on 6 matching bases. Germline V gene lookup returns CDR1 GTSNPN and CDR2 SVGIG (reference sequence). This CDR3 spans 13 amino acids. V lost 3 bases and J 10 bases, leaving 13 bases between the germline ends. DNA of the CDR3: TGTGCCTGGAGACCCCAGACAGGATCACCCCTCCACTTT. This encodes CAWRPQTGSPLHF.

The rearrangement links TRBV11-3 to TRBJ2-3; possibly TRBD2 for D (7 bases). Germline CDR1 SGHNT, CDR2 YENEEA. The CDR3 has 15 amino acids. Trimming pared 5 bases from V and 3 bases from J, leaving 15 bases between. This CDR3 is CASSDRGAVTDTQYF. The CDR3 DNA sequence: TGTGCCAGCAGCGACCGGGGGGCTGTAACAGATACGCAGTATTTT.

Comments on this clone: Distinct nucleotide sequences in the sample also encode this CDR3. The chain joins TRBV29-1 to TRBJ1-1, with 7 positions matching TRBD1. The CDR3 contains 13 residues. With V trimmed by 6 bases and J by 0 bases, 4 bases remained unmatched. The germline V gene has CDR1 SQVTM and CDR2 ANQGSEA. The DNA of the CDR3 is TGCAGCGTCGAGGGACAGTTGAACACTGAAGCTTTCTTT. The encoded protein is CSVEGQLNTEAFF.

The V gene is TRBV6-6, the J gene TRBJ2-7; the D gene is possibly TRBD1 (5 bases). Per germline, CDR1 MNHNY and CDR2 SVGAGI (reference sequence). Trimming shortened V by 6 bases and J by 2 bases, and 14 bases separated the two germline ends. The CDR3 totals 14 residues. CDR3 protein: CASSPQGQAYEQYF. CDR3 in DNA: TGTGCCAGCAGCCCCCAGGGCCAAGCCTACGAGCAGTACTTC.

The V call is TRBV19, the J call TRBJ1-1; weak D call: TRBD1 (5 bases). Deletions cut 7 bases from V and 3 bases from J, with 9 bases between. Germline V gene lookup returns CDR1 LNHDA and CDR2 SQIVND (reference sequence). This CDR3 is built from 12 residues. CDR3 region: CASKGGDTEAFF. In nucleotides, the CDR3 is TGTGCCAGTAAGGGAGGGGACACTGAAGCTTTCTTT.

This sequence joins TRBV18 and TRBJ2-6; D ambiguous. There are 15 residues in the CDR3. Germline V gives CDR1 KGHSH, CDR2 LQKENI. Trimming stripped 1 base from V and 2 bases from J, with 6 bases between. CDR3 region: CASSPQSTGANVLTF. The CDR3 DNA reads as TGTGCCAGCTCACCACAGAGCACTGGGGCCAACGTCCTGACTTTC. Full variable domain (missing parts from reference TRBV18 and TRBJ2-6): NAGVMQNPRHLVRRRGQEARLRCSPMKGHSHVYWYRQLPEEGLKFMVYLQKENIIDESGMPKERFSAEFPKEGPSILRIQQVVRGDSAAYFCASSPQSTGANVLTFGAGSRLTVL.

The chain joins TRBV6-1 to TRBJ1-5; perhaps TRBD1 as D (5 bases). The germline V gene has CDR1 MNHNS and CDR2 SASEGT. The CDR3 is made up of 15 amino acids. V lost 3 bases to trimming and J lost 1 base, with 10 bases between them. CDR3 sequence (DNA): TGTGCCAGCAGTGAGCAGGGCTACAGCAATCAGCCCCAGCATTTT. Protein: CASSEQGYSNQPQHF.

The chain joins TRBV5-1 to TRBJ1-4; a weak D match, TRBD1 (6 bases). This CDR3 comprises 15 residues. The germline V and J ends were trimmed by 4 bases and 6 bases, with 16 bases remaining between them. Germline V CDR1 and CDR2: SGHRS, YFSETQ. CDR3 region: CASSLTTGNYEKLFF. DNA of the CDR3: TGCGCCAGCAGCCTTACCACAGGGAACTATGAAAAACTGTTTTTT.

The chain has TRBV5-4 and TRBJ2-3; D might be TRBD2 (6 bases). Trimming stripped 4 bases from V and 5 bases from J, with 23 bases between. This CDR3 comprises 17 residues. Germline assignment: CDR1 SGHNT and CDR2 YYREEE (reference sequence). The CDR3 loop is CASSHGGLGVYGDTQYF. In DNA form, the CDR3 reads TGTGCCAGCAGCCATGGAGGGCTCGGAGTGTACGGAGATACGCAGTATTTT.

The chain uses TRBV20-1 and TRBJ2-5; D unresolved. V lost 3 bases and J lost 3, with 5 bases in between. The V gene's germline CDR1 is DFQATT and CDR2 SNEGSKA (reference sequence). This CDR3 contains 11 residues. CDR3: CSASKKETQYF. The CDR3 DNA sequence: TGCAGTGCTAGTAAGAAAGAGACCCAGTACTTC.

This sequence joins TRBV6-1 and TRBJ1-5; no definite D call. The CDR3 has 14 amino acids. Trimming pared 0 bases from V and 7 bases from J, leaving 10 bases between. In germline, CDR1 is MNHNS, CDR2 SASEGT. The CDR3: CASSEAGYGQPQHF. CDR3 sequence (DNA): TGTGCCAGCAGTGAAGCGGGATATGGACAGCCCCAGCATTTT.

This chain uses TRBV4-3 with TRBJ1-3, with 9 bases lining up with TRBD1. The CDR3 covers 17 residues. The V segment lost 1 base and the J segment 4 bases; nucleotides outside the gene matches: 8. Germline assignment: CDR1 LGHNA and CDR2 YSLEER. CDR3 DNA: TGCGCCAGCAGCCAAGGGGGGACAGGGTCGAGAGGAAACACCATATATTTT. This codes for CASSQGGTGSRGNTIYF.

The chain couples TRBV9 to TRBJ2-3; the D gene is possibly TRBD2 (5 bases). The CDR3 consists of 18 residues. CDR1 and CDR2 from the germline V gene are SGDLS and YYNGEE. V lost 3 bases and J lost 5, with 25 bases in between. The CDR3 here is CASSGGPSPSSIRDTQYF. The CDR3 DNA is TGTGCCAGCAGCGGAGGGCCCTCGCCGTCTAGCATTCGAGATACGCAGTATTTT.

V gene TRBV5-4 combines with J gene TRBJ2-1; unclear D gene. Germline loops: CDR1 SGHNT, CDR2 YYREEE (reference sequence). The CDR3 totals 15 residues. V was trimmed by 0 bases and J by 0 bases, leaving 7 bases between them. The CDR3 nucleotides are TGTGCCAGCAGCTTGGGTGAGAGCTCCTACAATGAGCAGTTCTTC. It specifies CASSLGESSYNEQFF.

This clone was recorded a few times. The same CDR3 also results from other DNA sequences found in this sample. The chain joins TRBV5-4 to TRBJ2-7; possible D gene TRBD1, 5 bases. V was trimmed by 2 bases and J by 1 base, leaving 7 bases between them. This CDR3 is 13 amino acids long. Germline V gene sequence: CDR1 SGHNT, CDR2 YYREEE (reference sequence). CDR3 sequence (DNA): TGTGCCAGCAGCTTCGACAGATCCTACGAGCAGTACTTC. It translates to CASSFDRSYEQYF. Using reference TRBV5-4 and TRBJ2-7 for the parts outside the CDR3, the full variable domain is ETGVTQSPTHLIKTRGQQVTLRCSSQSGHNTVSWYQQALGQGPQFIFQYYREEENGRGNFPPRFSGLQFPNYSSELNVNALELDDSALYLCASSFDRSYEQYFGPGTRLTVT.

The rearrangement links TRBV2 to TRBJ2-3, with TRBD2 matching over 8 bases. CDR1 is SNHLY, CDR2 FYNNEI, per germline. The CDR3 is 16 amino acids. The V gene end was trimmed by 4 bases and the J gene end by 4 bases; junction bases not matched to a gene: 10. CDR3 sequence reads: CASSVAPGGAADTQYF. CDR3 nucleotide sequence: TGTGCCAGCAGTGTAGCCCCCGGGGGGGCTGCAGATACGCAGTATTTT.

The rearrangement links TRBV5-1 to TRBJ2-7, with D maybe TRBD1 (6 bases). With 0 bases removed from V and 6 bases from J, the gap between germline ends came to 13 bases. Germline CDR1 and CDR2: SGHRS and YFSETQ. This CDR3 is 14 amino acids long. The CDR3 DNA reads as TGCGCCAGCAGCTTGGATACAGGGTCGGGCGAGCAGTACTTC. This encodes CASSLDTGSGEQYF. Full variable domain (remainder filled in from reference TRBV5-1 and TRBJ2-7): KAGVTQTPRYLIKTRGQQVTLSCSPISGHRSVSWYQQTPGQGLQFLFEYFSETQRNKGNFPGRFSGRQFSNSRSEMNVSTLELGDSALYLCASSLDTGSGEQYFGPGTRLTVT.

The chain carries TRBV10-3 and TRBJ2-2; 11 bases fit TRBD1. CDR3 length: 14 residues. With V trimmed by 11 bases and J by 4 bases, 6 bases remained unmatched. Germline CDR1 is ENHRY and CDR2 is SYGVKD. The CDR3 DNA reads as TGTGCCGTAACCGGGACAGGGGGCACCGGGGAGCTGTTTTTT. Its translation: CAVTGTGGTGELFF.

This sequence joins TRBV6-6 and TRBJ1-5; D gene ambiguous. Trimming removed 4 bases from V and 9 bases from J, with 13 bases in between. The CDR3 is 13 amino acids. Per germline, CDR1 MNHNY and CDR2 SVGAGI (reference sequence). CDR3 sequence: CASSFGRNWPQHF. CDR3 coding DNA: TGTGCCAGCAGTTTCGGACGGAACTGGCCCCAGCATTTT.

V and J are TRBV9 and TRBJ1-2, with D possibly being TRBD1 (5 bases). This CDR3 spans 13 amino acids. V lost 0 bases to trimming and J lost 5 bases, with 8 bases between them. CDR1 and CDR2 (germline): SGDLS, YYNGEE. CDR3 DNA: TGTGCCAGCAGCGTAGCGGGGGGATATGGCTACACCTTC. This sequence encodes CASSVAGGYGYTF.

This clone was seen a single time. This chain links TRBV6-5 with TRBJ1-2; TRBD1 is a possible D gene (6 bases). This CDR3 spans 15 amino acids. V was cut by 2 bases and J by 5 bases, with 15 bases left in between. Germline V gives CDR1 MNHEY, CDR2 SVGAGI. The CDR3 nucleotides read TGTGCCAGCAGTTACCAGGACAGTTCGCCGTATGGCTACACCTTC. This translates into CASSYQDSSPYGYTF.

V gene TRBV10-1 combines with J gene TRBJ2-3; 10 bases are shared with TRBD1. V shed 4 bases and J 7 bases; nucleotides not matched to a gene: 8. Germline CDR1 and CDR2: WNHNN and SYGVQD (reference sequence). The CDR3 sequence is 15 residues long. The CDR3: CASSGPDRGSYTQYF. CDR3 DNA: TGCGCCAGCAGTGGCCCGGACAGGGGGTCATATACGCAGTATTTT.